The 17 T cell receptor beta chains presented below share a single source sample, sequenced in a study of blood T cell repertoires in COVID-19. Libraries were prepared by immunoSEQ multiplex PCR; TCRdb keeps only in-frame clonotypes and omits some of them. The sample contains 120,000 to 150,000 clones, around three quarters of which appear only once. Source material: peripheral blood. The receptors derive from a man between 60 and 75 years old with acute or convalescent COVID-19.

This clone was seen only a few times. V is TRBV19 and J is TRBJ1-2, with 9 positions matching TRBD1. The ends lost 2 bases at V and 4 bases at J; junction bases unmatched: 8. Germline loops: CDR1 LNHDA, CDR2 SQIVND (reference sequence). CDR3 size: 16 residues. This CDR3 reads CASSITRQGDSYGYTF. The DNA of the CDR3 is TGTGCCAGTAGTATAACTCGACAGGGGGATAGCTATGGCTACACCTTC.

V usage is TRBV28 and J usage is TRBJ2-3; D not resolved. This CDR3 has 12 amino acids. The germline gives CDR1 MDHEN, CDR2 SYDVKM. With 5 bases removed from V and 3 bases from J, the gap between germline ends came to 6 bases. CDR3 amino acids: CASSPGTDTQYF. CDR3 sequence (DNA): TGTGCCAGCAGTCCCGGGACAGATACGCAGTATTTT.

The chain carries TRBV28 and TRBJ2-7; D is perhaps TRBD2 (5 bases). The CDR3 runs 14 residues. CDR1 MDHEN and CDR2 SYDVKM come from the germline V gene. The V and J ends lost 1 base and 5 bases respectively, with 12 bases between them. This chain's CDR3 is CASSLFAFGDEQYF. CDR3 bases: TGTGCCAGCAGTTTATTTGCGTTCGGGGACGAGCAGTACTTC.

This clone was observed a single time. The chain combines TRBV6-5 with TRBJ2-1, with D possibly being TRBD2 (5 bases). The CDR3 extends over 15 amino acids. The germline V and J ends were trimmed by 0 bases and 4 bases, with 10 bases remaining between them. Germline V lookup: CDR1 MNHEY, CDR2 SVGAGI. This chain's CDR3 is CASSYSSGGYNEQFF. The CDR3 DNA follows: TGTGCCAGCAGTTACTCGAGCGGTGGATACAATGAGCAGTTCTTC.

In its sample, this clone was seen a few times. The chain has TRBV10-1 and TRBJ2-5; a possible D gene is TRBD2 (6 bases). Germline values: CDR1 WNHNN, CDR2 SYGVQD (reference sequence). This CDR3 region has 13 residues. V shed 5 bases and J shed 4 bases, with 11 bases lying between them. CDR3 coding DNA: TGCGCCAGCAGTAGAAGCGGGTCAGAGACCCAGTACTTC. Amino acid sequence: CASSRSGSETQYF.

The rearrangement uses TRBV21-1 and TRBJ2-1; TRBD2 was called by the table and not checked on the DNA. TRBV21-1 is noted as a pseudogene. The CDR3 is 16 residues long. The CDR3 DNA is TGTGCCAGCAGCCCCACATGGACTAGCGGGAGCGATGAGCAGTTCTTC. It yields the protein CASSPTWTSGSDEQFF.

The V and J genes are TRBV28 and TRBJ1-1; 9 bases align to TRBD1. V was clipped by 5 bases and J by 1 base; unmatched bases: 11. This CDR3 region has 17 residues. Germline V lookup: CDR1 MDHEN, CDR2 SYDVKM. CDR3 protein: CASSGRDRVVTNTEAFF. CDR3 nucleotides: TGTGCCAGCAGTGGCCGGGACAGGGTTGTAACGAACACTGAAGCTTTCTTT. Combining the CDR3 with reference TRBV28 and TRBJ1-1 gives the whole variable domain DVKVTQSSRYLVKRTGEKVFLECVQDMDHENMFWYRQDPGLGLRLIYFSYDVKMKEKGDIPEGYSVSREKKERFSLILESASTNQTSMYLCASSGRDRVVTNTEAFFGQGTRLTVV.

The chain links TRBV5-4 to TRBJ1-4; unclear D gene. Germline CDR1 SGHNT, CDR2 YYREEE (reference sequence). The ends were cut back, 4 bases at V and 4 bases at J, with 11 bases in the middle. This CDR3 is 14 amino acids long. The DNA for the CDR3 is TGTGCCAGCAGCGGGGAGCGGTATAATGAAAAACTGTTTTTT. Protein product: CASSGERYNEKLFF.

The chain couples TRBV11-3 to TRBJ2-3; weak D call: TRBD1 (6 bases). V shed 4 bases and J shed 2 bases, with 19 bases lying between them. In germline, CDR1 is SGHNT, CDR2 YENEEA. The CDR3 is made up of 17 amino acids. The CDR3 region has the DNA TGTGCCAGCAGCTCGTCCCTTCGACAGGAGTTCACAGATACGCAGTATTTT. It is translated as CASSSSLRQEFTDTQYF.

This clone was detected only once. For the CDR3, the DNA is TGTGCCAGCAGCCAAGACCCGGGAGGGTCCTACGAGCAGTACTTC. Translating gives CASSQDPGGSYEQYF. The chain recombines TRBV3-1 (or the pseudogene TRBV3-2) with TRBJ2-7; 8 bases are a match to TRBD2. V gave up 0 bases and J gave up 1 base; unmatched junction bases: 2. Germline V gives CDR1 LGHDT, CDR2 YNNKEL (reference sequence). This CDR3 has 15 amino acids.

The genes are TRBV5-5 and TRBJ2-7; 7 nucleotides line up with TRBD1. Germline-derived CDR1 and CDR2 are SGHKS and YYEKEE (reference sequence). V shed 4 bases, J shed 3 bases, and the junction held 4 bases outside the gene matches. The CDR3 totals 13 residues. The CDR3 here is CASSGQAYYEQYF. The DNA of the CDR3 is TGTGCCAGCAGCGGACAGGCTTACTACGAGCAGTACTTC.

This sequence joins TRBV19 and TRBJ1-1; TRBD1 is a possible D gene (5 bases). The CDR3 has 13 residues. Trimming removed 1 base at V and 6 bases at J, with 9 bases between. Per germline, CDR1 LNHDA and CDR2 SQIVND (reference sequence). This CDR3 reads CASSIVGLAEAFF. As DNA, the CDR3 is TGTGCCAGTAGTATAGTGGGGCTAGCTGAAGCTTTCTTT.

The chain couples TRBV15 to TRBJ2-3, with D unclear. This CDR3 spans 12 amino acids. Germline V lookup: CDR1 LNHNV, CDR2 YYDKDF (reference sequence). Trimming took off 5 bases at V and 6 bases at J, with 9 bases between the two ends. The CDR3 loop reads CATSPAVDTQYF. As DNA, the CDR3 is TGTGCCACCAGCCCTGCGGTTGATACGCAGTATTTT.

The rearrangement links TRBV28 to TRBJ2-1, with D perhaps matching TRBD2 (7 bases). In germline, CDR1 is MDHEN, CDR2 SYDVKM. This CDR3 has 16 residues. Trimming pared 3 bases from V and 2 bases from J, leaving 14 bases between. The chain's CDR3 is CASSFSGRGAYNEQFF. The CDR3 region has the DNA TGTGCCAGCAGTTTCTCGGGGAGGGGGGCCTACAATGAGCAGTTCTTC.

V gene TRBV18 combines with J gene TRBJ2-3, with 9 positions matching TRBD2. Germline V gene sequence: CDR1 KGHSH, CDR2 LQKENI. The length of the CDR3 is 18 residues. V gave up 0 bases and J gave up 2 bases; unmatched junction bases: 9. The CDR3 DNA is TGTGCCAGCTCACCACCAGGGCTAGCGGGACCCTTCACAGATACGCAGTATTTT. It is translated as CASSPPGLAGPFTDTQYF. Supplemented by reference TRBV18 and TRBJ2-3, the full variable domain reads NAGVMQNPRHLVRRRGQEARLRCSPMKGHSHVYWYRQLPEEGLKFMVYLQKENIIDESGMPKERFSAEFPKEGPSILRIQQVVRGDSAAYFCASSPPGLAGPFTDTQYFGPGTRLTVL.

The chain is built from TRBV18 and TRBJ1-4; D is unclear. Germline lookup yields CDR1 KGHSH and CDR2 LQKENI. This CDR3 is built from 14 residues. V lost 3 bases and J 7 bases, leaving 12 bases between the germline ends. The CDR3 sequence is CASSPPGMPEKLFF. The CDR3, as DNA: TGTGCCAGCTCACCGCCCGGGATGCCTGAAAAACTGTTTTTT.

The chain uses TRBV5-4 and TRBJ2-5, with TRBD2 matching 11 bases. V trimming: 5 bases; J trimming: 1 base; junction bases outside the gene matches: 4. Per germline, CDR1 SGHNT and CDR2 YYREEE (reference sequence). The CDR3 covers 15 residues. The CDR3 here is CASSVTSGTQETQYF. As DNA, the CDR3 is TGTGCCAGCAGTGTGACTAGCGGGACCCAAGAGACCCAGTACTTC.